This TCR beta chain comes out of a study of blood T cell repertoires in COVID-19. Looking at the study overall: PBMCs, B-cell-depleted T cells, or T cells provided the cDNA or gDNA that made up the material.

The V gene lost 3 bases and the J gene lost 3 bases, with 10 bases spanning the gap. This CDR3 comprises 13 residues. Germline V CDR1 and CDR2: DFQATT, SNEGSKA (reference sequence). The repertoire was sequenced with immunoSEQ multiplex PCR; TCRdb's copy has only in-frame clones and lacks some. The sample gives 65,000 to 85,000 clones, 85% to 90% of which show up once; approximately 19% is in the top ten. This TCR came from a human donor in a cohort sampled during active COVID-19. Sequenced material: peripheral blood. The J gene is TRBJ2-3, the V gene TRBV20-1; no clear D. The chain's CDR3 is CSASKLPTDTQYF. CDR3 bases: TGCAGTGCTAGTAAGCTACCAACAGATACGCAGTATTTT.